Below are 16 T cell receptor beta chains sequenced from a single sample in a study of blood T cells in healthy people across ages (dated by TCRdb to between 2015 and 2016). The library came from 5' RACE. TCRdb names Illumina HiSeq 2500 as the instrument used. A second about 7 to 11 cycle PCR used a sample-barcoded 5' primer and a J-beta primer mix. TCRdb took the public reads, trimmed them with fastp at Q25, ran MiXCR for clone calling and kept in-frame beta chains. A single entry per CDR3 protein holds the most common genes and DNA from its merged rows. For this sample the table gives about 1 million distinct CDR3 sequences, of which around 43% were detected only once. In total, the top ten clones hold 15% to 20% of the sample. Specimen: blood. These receptors came from a woman aged 60-75 years in good health.

In its sample, this clonotype was seen a few times. The chain carries TRBV10-3 and TRBJ2-2; 7 bases align to TRBD1. Trimming removed 6 bases from V and 7 bases from J; junction bases left unmatched: 5. Germline V CDR1 and CDR2: ENHRY, SYGVKD. The CDR3 is 13 residues long. CDR3 residues: CAIRDRVDGELFF. In DNA, the CDR3 is TGTGCCATCAGAGACAGGGTCGACGGGGAGCTGTTTTTT.

V and J are TRBV5-6 and TRBJ1-5; 9 bases match TRBD1. This CDR3 is built from 18 residues. V trimming: 0 bases; J trimming: 3 bases; junction bases outside the gene matches: 10. Looked up from germline, CDR1 is SGHDT and CDR2 is YYEEEE. The CDR3 reads CASSLAPGTGIHNQPQHF. CDR3 coding DNA: TGTGCCAGCAGCTTGGCCCCCGGGACAGGGATTCACAATCAGCCCCAGCATTTT.

The chain is built from TRBV7-9 and TRBJ2-7; a possible D gene is TRBD2 (6 bases). The CDR3 has 14 amino acids. The V end was cut by 5 bases, the J end by 2 bases, with 13 bases between. The germline CDR1 and CDR2 sequences are SEHNR and FQNEAQ (reference sequence). The DNA of the CDR3 is TGTGCCAGCAGCCGACTAGTGGGAACCTACGAGCAGTACTTC. It is translated as CASSRLVGTYEQYF.

The chain recombines TRBV4-1 with TRBJ1-4, with D unresolved. Trimming shortened V by 0 bases and J by 10 bases, and 9 bases separated the two germline ends. The germline V gene has CDR1 MGHRA and CDR2 YSYEKL. The CDR3 contains 13 residues. The CDR3 DNA sequence: TGCGCCAGCAGCCAAGAAAGTAGGCGAAAACTGTTTTTT. Its translation: CASSQESRRKLFF.

The J gene is TRBJ2-7, the V gene TRBV11-2; 8 bases are a match to TRBD1. J was trimmed by 1 base and V by 4 bases; bases with no gene match: 6. Germline lookup yields CDR1 SGHAT and CDR2 FQNNGV. There are 15 residues in the CDR3. The CDR3 loop is CASSSYQGASYEQYF. In DNA, the CDR3 is TGTGCCAGCAGCTCGTACCAGGGGGCTTCCTACGAGCAGTACTTC.

This clonotype was found a few times. In DNA, the CDR3 is TGTGCCACCAGGCTGGGAGCGGGAGGGCAGTTCTTC. The encoded protein is CATRLGAGGQFF. This sequence joins TRBV15 and TRBJ2-1; 9 positions agree with TRBD2. After removal of 6 bases from V and 12 bases from J, the junction contained 6 bases not matched to a gene. Germline values: CDR1 LNHNV, CDR2 YYDKDF (reference sequence). The CDR3 covers 12 residues. Drawing the rest from reference TRBV15 and TRBJ2-1, the complete variable domain is DAMVIQNPRYQVTQFGKPVTLSCSQTLNHNVMYWYQQKSSQAPKLLFHYYDKDFNNEADTPDNFQSRRPNTSFCFLDIRSPGLGDTAMYLCATRLGAGGQFFGPGTRLTVL.

The chain joins TRBV20-1 to TRBJ2-3, with 9 bases fitting TRBD2. V dropped 5 bases and J dropped 4; count of bases not matched to a gene: 7. CDR1 and CDR2 (germline): DFQATT, SNEGSKA (reference sequence). This CDR3 has 14 residues. CDR3 residues: CSALGTSSPDTQYF. Here the CDR3 DNA reads TGCAGTGCTCTTGGGACTAGCTCCCCAGATACGCAGTATTTT.

This clonotype was detected only a few times. This chain connects TRBV28 to TRBJ2-5; D is tentatively TRBD1 or TRBD2 (5 bases each). CDR1 and CDR2 (germline): MDHEN, SYDVKM. CDR3 length equals 14 residues. V was cut by 7 bases and J by 5 bases, with 17 bases left in between. CDR3 residues: CASKGGWDVETQYF. CDR3 nucleotide sequence: TGTGCCAGCAAGGGCGGCTGGGACGTGGAGACCCAGTACTTC.

Of note for this clonotype: A much larger clone lies a single base off, so this may be a read error. The rearrangement links TRBV29-1 to TRBJ2-7, with D maybe TRBD2 (6 bases). The J call may be faulty, since TRBJ2-5 better matches the DNA end. The CDR3 consists of 12 residues. CDR1 SQVTM and CDR2 ANQGSEA come from the germline V gene. CDR3 sequence reads: CSVSTSRETQYF. CDR3 DNA sequence: TGCAGCGTTAGTACTAGCAGAGAGACCCAGTACTTC.

This clonotype was counted a few times. The chain couples TRBV6-2 or TRBV6-3 to TRBJ2-7; 10 positions match TRBD2. CDR3 length: 16 residues. Germline CDR1 and CDR2: MNHEY and SVGEGT. V lost 6 bases, J lost 2 bases, and 10 bases stayed unmatched. CDR3 sequence: CASRDLAGETPYEQYF. For the CDR3, the DNA is TGTGCCAGCAGGGATCTAGCGGGAGAAACCCCCTACGAGCAGTACTTC.

The J gene is TRBJ2-7, the V gene TRBV28, with 9 bases lining up with TRBD1. The CDR3 loop spans 14 amino acids. The germline gives CDR1 MDHEN, CDR2 SYDVKM. Losses at the gene ends were 6 bases for V and 4 bases for J; bases not matched to a gene: 7. The CDR3 here is CASRLETGGYEQYF. Written as DNA, the CDR3 is TGTGCCAGCAGGTTAGAGACAGGGGGATACGAGCAGTACTTC.

J is TRBJ2-7 and V is TRBV21-1; the listed D gene, TRBD2, was not tested against the DNA. TRBV21-1 is classified as a pseudogene. CDR3 length: 16 amino acids. In DNA form, the CDR3 reads TGTGCCAGCAGCTCGCACCCTGGACTAGCGGCCTACGAGCAGTACTTC. Protein: CASSSHPGLAAYEQYF.

Notes on this clonotype: Sequence at one end of the junction differs from germline and may be a read error. The rearrangement links TRBV6-5 to TRBJ2-6; possible D gene TRBD2, 5 bases. Looked up from germline, CDR1 is MNHEY and CDR2 is SVGAGI. The CDR3 runs 15 residues. The CDR3 nucleotides are TGTGCCAGCAGTTACCAGGACTCTAGGGCCAACGTCCTGACTTTC. It translates to CASSYQDSRANVLTF.

The chain links TRBV6-5 to TRBJ2-5; D possibly matches TRBD1 or TRBD2 (5 bases each). CDR1 and CDR2 from the germline V gene are MNHEY and SVGAGI. CDR3 length equals 14 residues. Between the trimmed V and J ends, which lost 6 bases and 2 bases, there was a span of 13 bases. This CDR3 reads CASRGVGIQETQYF. CDR3 DNA sequence: TGTGCCAGCAGGGGGGTAGGAATACAAGAGACCCAGTACTTC.

With respect to this clonotype: This may be a read error, as it is one base from a much larger clone. This chain joins TRBV20-1 and TRBJ2-5; 9 positions agree with TRBD2. The CDR3 runs to 13 residues. J was trimmed by 11 bases and V by 1 base; bases with no gene match: 8. The V gene's germline CDR1 is DFQATT and CDR2 SNEGSKA (reference sequence). The CDR3 region has the DNA TGCAGTGCTAGAGGGACTAGCGACCATGAGCAGTACTTC. Its translation is CSARGTSDHEQYF.

The chain couples TRBV20-1 to TRBJ2-7; D uncertain. The CDR3 has 14 amino acids. The V and J ends lost 1 base and 6 bases respectively, with 16 bases between them. The germline V gene has CDR1 DFQATT and CDR2 SNEGSKA (reference sequence). The CDR3 region has the DNA TGCAGTGCTAGAGCGAGGAGTACAGTTGGCGAGCAGTACTTC. Translation gives CSARARSTVGEQYF.